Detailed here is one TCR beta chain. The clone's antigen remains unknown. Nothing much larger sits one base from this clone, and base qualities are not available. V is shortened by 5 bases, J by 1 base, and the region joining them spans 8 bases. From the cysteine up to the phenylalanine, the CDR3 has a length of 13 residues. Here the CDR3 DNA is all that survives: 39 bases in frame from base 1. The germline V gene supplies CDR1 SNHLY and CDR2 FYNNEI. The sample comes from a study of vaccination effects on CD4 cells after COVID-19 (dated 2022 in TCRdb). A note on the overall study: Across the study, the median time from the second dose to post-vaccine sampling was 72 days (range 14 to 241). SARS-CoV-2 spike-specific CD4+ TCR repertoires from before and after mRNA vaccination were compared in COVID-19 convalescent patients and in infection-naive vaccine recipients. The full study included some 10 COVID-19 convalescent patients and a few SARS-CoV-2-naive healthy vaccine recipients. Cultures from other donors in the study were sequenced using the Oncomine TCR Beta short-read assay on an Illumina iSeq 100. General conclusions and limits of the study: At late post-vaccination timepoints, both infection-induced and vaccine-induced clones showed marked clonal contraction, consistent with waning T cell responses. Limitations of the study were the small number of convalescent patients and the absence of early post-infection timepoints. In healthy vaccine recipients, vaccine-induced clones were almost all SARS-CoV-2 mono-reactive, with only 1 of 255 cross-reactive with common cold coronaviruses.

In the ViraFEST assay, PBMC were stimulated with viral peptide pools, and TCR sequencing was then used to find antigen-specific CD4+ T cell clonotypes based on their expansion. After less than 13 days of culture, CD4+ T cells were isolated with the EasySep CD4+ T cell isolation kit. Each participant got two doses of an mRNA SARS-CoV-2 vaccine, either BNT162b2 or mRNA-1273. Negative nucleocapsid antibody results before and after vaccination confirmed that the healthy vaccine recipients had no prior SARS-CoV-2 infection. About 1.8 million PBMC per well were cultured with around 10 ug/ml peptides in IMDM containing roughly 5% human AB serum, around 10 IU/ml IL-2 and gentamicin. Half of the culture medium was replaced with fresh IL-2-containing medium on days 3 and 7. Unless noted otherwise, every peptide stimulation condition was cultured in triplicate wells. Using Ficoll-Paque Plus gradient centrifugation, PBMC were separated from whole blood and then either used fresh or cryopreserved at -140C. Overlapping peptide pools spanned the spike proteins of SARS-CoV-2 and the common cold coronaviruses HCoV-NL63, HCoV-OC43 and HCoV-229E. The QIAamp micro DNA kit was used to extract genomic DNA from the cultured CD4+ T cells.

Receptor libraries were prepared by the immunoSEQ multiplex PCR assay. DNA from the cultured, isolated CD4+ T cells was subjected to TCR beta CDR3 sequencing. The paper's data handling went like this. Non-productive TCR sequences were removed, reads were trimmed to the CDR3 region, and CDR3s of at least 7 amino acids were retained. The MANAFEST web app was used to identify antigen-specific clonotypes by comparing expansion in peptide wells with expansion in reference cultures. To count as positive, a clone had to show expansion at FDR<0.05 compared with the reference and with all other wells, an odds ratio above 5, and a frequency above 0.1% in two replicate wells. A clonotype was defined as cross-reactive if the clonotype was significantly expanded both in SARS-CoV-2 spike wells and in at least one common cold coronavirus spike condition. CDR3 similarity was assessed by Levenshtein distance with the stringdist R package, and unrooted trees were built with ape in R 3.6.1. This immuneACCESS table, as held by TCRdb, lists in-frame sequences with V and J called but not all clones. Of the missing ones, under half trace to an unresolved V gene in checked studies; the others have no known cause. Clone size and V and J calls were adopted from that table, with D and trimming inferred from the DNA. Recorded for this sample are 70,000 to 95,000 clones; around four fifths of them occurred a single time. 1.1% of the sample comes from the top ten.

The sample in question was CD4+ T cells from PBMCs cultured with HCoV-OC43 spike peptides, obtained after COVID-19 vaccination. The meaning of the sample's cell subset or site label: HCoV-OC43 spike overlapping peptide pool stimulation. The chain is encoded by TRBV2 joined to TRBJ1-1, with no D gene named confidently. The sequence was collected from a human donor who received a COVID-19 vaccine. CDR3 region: CASSIDKNTEAFF. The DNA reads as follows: TGTGCCAGCAGTATCGACAAGAACACTGAAGCTTTCTTT.